This is a list of T cell receptor beta chains from one sample in a study of T cell responses to AZD1222 COVID-19 vaccine. Libraries were prepared by immunoSEQ multiplex PCR; TCRdb keeps only in-frame clonotypes and omits some of them. The data hold more than 150,000 clones, with 80% to 90% observed a single time. The specimen was peripheral blood, collected on day 0 of AZD1222 vaccination. The receptors were sampled from an adult in good health. CDR3s include the opening cysteine and the closing phenylalanine or tryptophan. The order of the fields is CDR3 length, V gene, J gene, CDR3 protein.

len: 13
v_gene: TRBV28
j_gene: TRBJ2-5
CDR3aa: CASSTRPGETQYF

len: 14
v_gene: TRBV10-2
j_gene: TRBJ1-2
CDR3aa: CANPGGLGGHGYTF

len: 14
v_gene: TRBV6-5
j_gene: TRBJ2-7
CDR3aa: CASSRTSGDYEQYF

len: 18
v_gene: TRBV6-1
j_gene: TRBJ2-5
CDR3aa: CASSGRDRGLGYQETQYF

len: 14
v_gene: TRBV5-4
j_gene: TRBJ1-1
CDR3aa: CASSVQGLNTEAFF

len: 18
v_gene: TRBV10-1
j_gene: TRBJ2-3
CDR3aa: CASSEAQNAASGLDTQYF

len: 14
v_gene: TRBV29-1
j_gene: TRBJ1-1
CDR3aa: CSASLQDRVSEAFF

len: 15
v_gene: TRBV6-5
j_gene: TRBJ1-5
CDR3aa: CASSSGRLGNQPQHF

len: 16
v_gene: TRBV4-1
j_gene: TRBJ1-5
CDR3aa: CASSPTAGGGNQPQHF

len: 15
v_gene: TRBV7-3
j_gene: TRBJ2-1
CDR3aa: CASSPQGLSYNEQFF

len: 15
v_gene: TRBV7-8
j_gene: TRBJ1-1
CDR3aa: CASSLGGQGNTEAFF

len: 13
v_gene: TRBV19
j_gene: TRBJ2-3
CDR3aa: CASSIRRDSAQYF

len: 15
v_gene: TRBV6-5
j_gene: TRBJ2-5
CDR3aa: CASSYQRGGRETQYF

len: 12
v_gene: TRBV7-9
j_gene: TRBJ1-2
CDR3aa: CASSQGNYGYTF

len: 13
v_gene: TRBV3-1/TRBV3-2
j_gene: TRBJ1-2
CDR3aa: CASSQRDSRGYTF

len: 16
v_gene: TRBV6-8
j_gene: TRBJ2-1
CDR3aa: CASSYDWRGGPDEQFF

len: 20
v_gene: TRBV5-1
j_gene: TRBJ2-1
CDR3aa: CASSPAGTETRVGSYNEQFF

len: 15
v_gene: TRBV5-1
j_gene: TRBJ1-5
CDR3aa: CASSVGTGGNQPQHF

len: 13
v_gene: TRBV27
j_gene: TRBJ2-5
CDR3aa: CASTDLNQETQYF

len: 11
v_gene: TRBV30
j_gene: TRBJ2-7
CDR3aa: CAWRDREEQYF

len: 14
v_gene: TRBV23-1
j_gene: TRBJ2-2
CDR3aa: CASSHLQGSGELFF

len: 14
v_gene: TRBV7-8
j_gene: TRBJ1-5
CDR3aa: CASSSRRVNQPQHF

len: 15
v_gene: TRBV7-9
j_gene: TRBJ1-3
CDR3aa: CASSSLSSSGNTIYF

len: 15
v_gene: TRBV28
j_gene: TRBJ2-1
CDR3aa: CASSLLAGGHNEQFF

len: 13
v_gene: TRBV30
j_gene: TRBJ1-5
CDR3aa: CAWSESLNQPQHF

len: 15
v_gene: TRBV7-3
j_gene: TRBJ2-2
CDR3aa: CASSLNPAGTGELFF

len: 15
v_gene: TRBV6-5
j_gene: TRBJ1-1
CDR3aa: CASSYTGQGGTEAFF

len: 15
v_gene: TRBV19
j_gene: TRBJ2-2
CDR3aa: CASSILTSYTGELFF

len: 15
v_gene: TRBV4-3
j_gene: TRBJ1-4
CDR3aa: CASSQDGATNEKLFF

len: 14
v_gene: TRBV4-1
j_gene: TRBJ2-3
CDR3aa: CASSQDPSTDTQYF

len: 13
v_gene: TRBV6-6
j_gene: TRBJ2-7
CDR3aa: CASSYVGGYEQYF

len: 15
v_gene: TRBV5-1
j_gene: TRBJ2-1
CDR3aa: CASSLAASGYNEQFF

len: 18
v_gene: TRBV6-1
j_gene: TRBJ1-3
CDR3aa: CASSQARTGRSPGNTIYF

len: 13
v_gene: TRBV7-9
j_gene: TRBJ2-7
CDR3aa: CASSSTVVYEQYF

len: 15
v_gene: TRBV4-3
j_gene: TRBJ2-1
CDR3aa: CASSLSGQGYNEQFF

len: 15
v_gene: TRBV5-4
j_gene: TRBJ1-3
CDR3aa: CASSLAGRAGNTIYF

len: 15
v_gene: TRBV5-8
j_gene: TRBJ1-6
CDR3aa: CASSRGVVTDSPLHF

len: 15
v_gene: TRBV3-1/TRBV3-2
j_gene: TRBJ2-7
CDR3aa: CASSPRPSRSYEQYF

len: 12
v_gene: TRBV6-2/TRBV6-3
j_gene: TRBJ2-5
CDR3aa: CASSPVEETQYF

len: 11
v_gene: TRBV10-2
j_gene: TRBJ2-7
CDR3aa: CASSGGYEQYF